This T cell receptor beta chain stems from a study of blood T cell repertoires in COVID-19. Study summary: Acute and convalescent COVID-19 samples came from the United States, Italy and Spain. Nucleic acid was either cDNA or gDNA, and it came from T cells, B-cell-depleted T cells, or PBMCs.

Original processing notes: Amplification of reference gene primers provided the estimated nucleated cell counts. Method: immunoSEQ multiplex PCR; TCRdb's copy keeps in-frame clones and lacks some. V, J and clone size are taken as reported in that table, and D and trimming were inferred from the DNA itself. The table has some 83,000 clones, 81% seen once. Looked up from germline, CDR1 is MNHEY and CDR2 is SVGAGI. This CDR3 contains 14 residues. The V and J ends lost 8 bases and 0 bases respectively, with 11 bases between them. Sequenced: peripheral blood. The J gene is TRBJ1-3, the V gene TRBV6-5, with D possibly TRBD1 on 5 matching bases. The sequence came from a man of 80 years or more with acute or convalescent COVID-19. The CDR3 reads CASSREGSGNTIYF. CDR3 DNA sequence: TGTGCCAGCTCCAGGGAAGGCTCTGGAAACACCATATATTTT.